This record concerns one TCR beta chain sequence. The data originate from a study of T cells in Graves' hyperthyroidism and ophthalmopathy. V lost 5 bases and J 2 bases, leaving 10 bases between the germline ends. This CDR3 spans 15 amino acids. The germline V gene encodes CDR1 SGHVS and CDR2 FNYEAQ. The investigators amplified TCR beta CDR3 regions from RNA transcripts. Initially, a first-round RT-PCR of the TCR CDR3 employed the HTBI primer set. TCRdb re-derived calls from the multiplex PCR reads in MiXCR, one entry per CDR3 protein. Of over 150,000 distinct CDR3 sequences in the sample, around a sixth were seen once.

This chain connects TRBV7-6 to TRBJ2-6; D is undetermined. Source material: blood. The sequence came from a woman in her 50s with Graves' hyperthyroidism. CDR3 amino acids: CASSPTVAGANVLTF. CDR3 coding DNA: TGTGCCAGCAGCCCCACCGTTGCTGGGGCCAACGTCCTGACTTTC. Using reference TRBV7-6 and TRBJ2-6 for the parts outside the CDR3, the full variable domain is GAGVSQSPRYKVTKRGQDVALRCDPISGHVSLYWYRQALGQGPEFLTYFNYEAQQDKSGLPNDRFSAERPEGSISTLTIQRTEQRDSAMYRCASSPTVAGANVLTFGAGSRLTVL.